Each of the 31 T cell receptor beta chains below was sequenced from the same sample in a study of naive and memory T cell subsets. Study-wide results and caveats: Especially in CD8 cells, naive repertoires contained a few larger clonotypes, possibly CD45RA-re-expressing memory cells.

The antigens these receptors bind are not known. The beta constant-region primer was an equimolar mix of two oligonucleotides covering TRBC1 and TRBC2. The ligated cDNA underwent four PCR rounds using SP2 and nested alpha and beta constant-region primers. Via MiXCR, TCRdb re-called the UMI-ligation and nested PCR reads, giving one row per CDR3 protein. The sample lists tens of thousands of distinct CDR3 sequences, about 10% occurring once. Sequencing was done on a sample of naive CD4+ T cells from blood. Receptor source: a human donor in good health.

The table lists this clonotype with many counts. V gene TRBV12-3 or TRBV12-4 combines with J gene TRBJ2-5, with no clear D. V lost 6 bases, J lost 5 bases, and 19 bases lay in between. The CDR3 extends over 15 amino acids. The CDR3 DNA follows: TGTGCCAGCAGAGCCCTCGGGCGGCAGCCGGAGACCCAGTACTTC. Translating it yields CASRALGRQPETQYF.

This clonotype was detected many times. The chain has TRBV12-3 or TRBV12-4 and TRBJ2-7; 10 bases are a match to TRBD1. Unmatched junction bases numbered 14, after V lost 8 bases and J lost 4 bases. The CDR3 totals 16 residues. The CDR3 nucleotides read TGTGCCAGCCGCGGGGGACCCGGGACAGGGGCTTACGAGCAGTACTTC. This codes for CASRGGPGTGAYEQYF.

The chain uses TRBV30 and TRBJ2-2; D not certain. Trimming stripped 3 bases from V and 5 bases from J, with 13 bases between. This CDR3 is 14 amino acids long. Germline CDR1 and CDR2: GTSNPN and SVGIG (reference sequence). Here the CDR3 DNA reads TGTGCCTGGAGAGATAACCTAGAGACCGGGGAGCTGTTTTTT. Translating gives CAWRDNLETGELFF. Filled out from reference TRBV30 and TRBJ2-2, the complete variable domain reads SQTIHQWPATLVQPVGSPLSLECTVEGTSNPNLYWYRQAAGRGLQLLFYSVGIGQISSEVPQNLSASRPQDRQFILSSKKLLLSDSGFYLCAWRDNLETGELFFGEGSRLTVL.

This clonotype was observed a few times. This chain links TRBV6-1 with TRBJ1-1; the D is unclear. V lost 6 bases and J 5 bases, leaving 16 bases between the germline ends. This CDR3 has 14 amino acids. The germline V gene encodes CDR1 MNHNS and CDR2 SASEGT. CDR3 protein: CASSPAFPDTEAFF. In nucleotides, the CDR3 is TGTGCCAGCAGCCCAGCCTTCCCGGATACTGAAGCTTTCTTT.

This clonotype was seen only a few times. The V call is TRBV12-3 or TRBV12-4, the J call TRBJ1-2; no firm D call. This CDR3 contains 15 residues. The V and J ends lost 5 bases and 10 bases respectively, with 23 bases between them. The CDR3 reads CASSPYIGIFLDYTF. The CDR3 nucleotides are TGTGCCAGCAGTCCCTACATCGGGATTTTTTTAGACTACACCTTC.

The gene calls are TRBV27 and TRBJ1-1; 8 positions match TRBD1. The trim removed 4 bases at V and 3 bases at J, leaving 10 bases unmatched. Germline loops: CDR1 MNHEY, CDR2 SMNVEV (reference sequence). CDR3 length: 16 residues. This chain's CDR3 is CASSSYTTGGDTEAFF. DNA of the CDR3: TGTGCCAGCAGTTCCTATACTACAGGGGGGGACACTGAAGCTTTCTTT.

In its sample, this clonotype was seen many times. The CDR3 loop is CASSFAGRTDTQYF. The CDR3 DNA is TGTGCCAGCAGTTTTGCCGGGAGGACAGATACGCAGTATTTT. The chain is built from TRBV12-3 or TRBV12-4 and TRBJ2-3; 7 nucleotides align to TRBD2. J was trimmed by 3 bases and V by 3 bases; bases with no gene match: 3. The CDR3 runs to 14 residues.

This rearrangement joins TRBV7-3 to TRBJ1-1; D call uncertain. The CDR3 sequence is 13 residues long. CDR1 is SGHTA and CDR2 is FQGTGA in the germline V gene. With 0 bases removed from V and 2 bases from J, the gap between germline ends came to 4 bases. The CDR3 reads CASSLTTNTEAFF. In DNA, the CDR3 is TGTGCCAGCAGCTTAACGACCAACACTGAAGCTTTCTTT.

The chain combines TRBV18 with TRBJ1-1; D is ambiguous. Germline V gene lookup returns CDR1 KGHSH and CDR2 LQKENI. The CDR3 runs to 12 residues. Trimming pared 3 bases from V and 8 bases from J, leaving 10 bases between. DNA for the CDR3: TGTGCCAGCTCACCCCGTTGGGGAGAAGCTTTCTTT. Its translation is CASSPRWGEAFF. Using reference TRBV18 and TRBJ1-1 for the parts outside the CDR3, the full variable domain is NAGVMQNPRHLVRRRGQEARLRCSPMKGHSHVYWYRQLPEEGLKFMVYLQKENIIDESGMPKERFSAEFPKEGPSILRIQQVVRGDSAAYFCASSPRWGEAFFGQGTRLTVV.

This clonotype was counted only a few times. The chain links TRBV25-1 to TRBJ2-5; D is ambiguous. CDR3 length: 13 amino acids. Deletions cut 3 bases from V and 3 bases from J, with 8 bases between. Germline V gene lookup returns CDR1 MGHDK and CDR2 SYGVNS. The CDR3 loop reads CASSEIVKETQYF. CDR3 bases: TGTGCCAGCAGTGAGATCGTGAAAGAGACCCAGTACTTC.

The V call is TRBV7-2, the J call TRBJ1-5; D gene ambiguous. CDR1 and CDR2 from the germline V gene are SGHTA and FQGNSA. This CDR3 comprises 15 residues. V dropped 5 bases and J dropped 4 bases, with 15 bases sitting between them. The CDR3 protein is CASSRSSRGNQPQHF. The DNA of the CDR3 is TGTGCCAGCAGCCGGTCCTCCAGAGGGAATCAGCCCCAGCATTTT. The entire variable domain, with the rest obtained from reference TRBV7-2 and TRBJ1-5, is as follows: GAGVSQSPSNKVTEKGKDVELRCDPISGHTALYWYRQSLGQGLEFLIYFQGNSAPDKSGLPSDRFSAERTGGSVSTLTIQRTQQEDSAVYLCASSRSSRGNQPQHFGDGTRLSIL.

This clonotype was detected ten times or more. This sequence joins TRBV20-1 and TRBJ2-3; 7 nucleotides line up with TRBD2. After removal of 5 bases from V and 2 bases from J, the junction contained 10 bases not matched to a gene. The CDR3 is 15 amino acids. Germline assignment: CDR1 DFQATT and CDR2 SNEGSKA (reference sequence). The DNA for the CDR3 is TGCAGTGCTGAGCCGGGACTATCGCCCACAGATACGCAGTATTTT. Translation gives CSAEPGLSPTDTQYF.

In this sample, this clonotype turned up a few times. The chain has TRBV2 and TRBJ2-7, with D possibly TRBD1 on 5 matching bases. Germline assignment: CDR1 SNHLY and CDR2 FYNNEI. V lost 7 bases and J 7 bases, leaving 11 bases between the germline ends. This CDR3 contains 11 residues. CDR3 bases: TGTGCCAGCACCCAGGGTCGGGAGCAGTACTTC. The encoded protein is CASTQGREQYF.

The chain employs TRBV7-8 and TRBJ1-1; D gene uncertain. Germline values: CDR1 SGHVS, CDR2 FQNEAQ. The germline V and J ends were trimmed by 3 bases and 2 bases, with 34 bases remaining between them. The CDR3 consists of 22 residues. CDR3 nucleotides: TGTGCCAGCAGCTTCAAGCAAGGTGGATTGCGGGCCGACTCCCGTCCAAACACTGAAGCTTTCTTT. Translation gives CASSFKQGGLRADSRPNTEAFF. Full variable domain (missing parts from reference TRBV7-8 and TRBJ1-1): GAGVSQSPRYKVAKRGQDVALRCDPISGHVSLFWYQQALGQGPEFLTYFQNEAQLDKSGLPSDRFFAERPEGSVSTLKIQRTQQEDSAVYLCASSFKQGGLRADSRPNTEAFFGQGTRLTVV.

This clonotype was seen ten or more times. This chain joins TRBV7-2 and TRBJ2-7; a possible D gene is TRBD2 (5 bases). CDR3 length: 14 residues. Germline CDR1 SGHTA, CDR2 FQGNSA. V shed 1 base and J shed 7 bases, with 14 bases lying between them. This CDR3 reads CASSLGPSPGEQYF. CDR3 nucleotide sequence: TGTGCCAGCAGCTTAGGCCCTAGCCCTGGTGAGCAGTACTTC.

The rearrangement uses TRBV5-8 and TRBJ1-1; 9 positions match TRBD1. CDR1 and CDR2 (germline): SGHTS, YDEGEE. The CDR3 is 15 residues long. V lost 4 bases, J lost 1 base, and 5 bases stayed unmatched. The CDR3 sequence: CASSVDRGTNTEAFF. The CDR3 nucleotides are TGTGCCAGCAGCGTGGACAGGGGCACGAACACTGAAGCTTTCTTT.

V gene TRBV7-3 combines with J gene TRBJ2-1, with D possibly matching TRBD2 (5 bases). CDR1 is SGHTA and CDR2 is FQGTGA in the germline V gene. The CDR3 runs 13 residues. Trimming pared 0 bases from V and 6 bases from J, leaving 6 bases between. CDR3 in DNA: TGTGCCAGCAGCTTAACTGGACTCAATGAGCAGTTCTTC. Protein: CASSLTGLNEQFF.

In its sample, this clonotype was seen many times. The chain recombines TRBV7-3 with TRBJ2-1, with 10 bases that match TRBD2. This CDR3 spans 16 amino acids. Germline V CDR1 and CDR2: SGHTA, FQGTGA. The V and J ends lost 0 bases and 3 bases, in that order; junction bases with no gene match: 2. CDR3 in DNA: TGTGCCAGCAGCTTAACGGGGACTAGCGTCTACAATGAGCAGTTCTTC. The encoded protein is CASSLTGTSVYNEQFF.

The rearrangement links TRBV10-3 to TRBJ2-3; no firm D call. Trimming removed 3 bases at V and 1 base at J, with 5 bases between. The CDR3 extends over 13 amino acids. From germline, CDR1 is ENHRY and CDR2 SYGVKD. This CDR3 reads CAISELGTDTQYF. CDR3 nucleotide sequence: TGTGCCATCAGTGAACTGGGCACAGATACGCAGTATTTT.

J is TRBJ1-5 and V is TRBV6-6; 7 bases are shared with TRBD1. CDR3 length equals 14 residues. The germline CDR1 and CDR2 sequences are MNHNY and SVGAGI (reference sequence). The V and J ends lost 6 bases and 5 bases, in that order; junction bases with no gene match: 7. CDR3 nucleotides: TGTGCCAGCAGGACTGGGACAGACTATCAGCCCCAGCATTTT. Protein: CASRTGTDYQPQHF.

The chain joins TRBV4-3 to TRBJ2-1; TRBD2 matches at 9 bases. Germline values: CDR1 LGHNA, CDR2 YSLEER. V shed 3 bases and J 4 bases; nucleotides not matched to a gene: 4. The CDR3 spans 15 residues. CDR3 sequence (DNA): TGCGCCAGCAGCCAGGCGGGGGGGACTTACAATGAGCAGTTCTTC. It codes for CASSQAGGTYNEQFF.

This clonotype was seen repeatedly, ten times or more. CDR3 sequence (DNA): TGTGCCAGCAGCTTAAAGGGCAGGGGAGATACTGGGGCCAACGTCCTGACTTTC. As protein: CASSLKGRGDTGANVLTF. The chain uses TRBV7-3 and TRBJ2-6; a weak D match, TRBD1 (6 bases). CDR1 is SGHTA and CDR2 is FQGTGA in the germline V gene. The CDR3 runs to 18 residues. V was cut by 1 base and J by 2 bases, with 15 bases left in between.

Only a few counts were recorded for this clonotype. The chain combines TRBV28 with TRBJ1-2, with D possibly TRBD1 on 5 matching bases. The CDR3 has 14 amino acids. V was pared by 6 bases and J by 8 bases, with 19 bases between. Germline V gene sequence: CDR1 MDHEN, CDR2 SYDVKM. The CDR3 sequence is CASSLLGGAEGYTF. The CDR3 DNA reads TGTGCCAGCAGCCTTCTCGGAGGGGCGGAGGGCTACACCTTC.

This chain uses TRBV20-1 with TRBJ2-7; TRBD1 might be the D (5 bases). The CDR3 is 15 amino acids. V was shortened by 4 bases and J by 1 base, with 17 bases between the two germline ends. Germline assignment: CDR1 DFQATT and CDR2 SNEGSKA (reference sequence). For the CDR3, the DNA is TGCAGTGCTACCGCTGGAAGTACAGGTTCCTACGAGCAGTACTTC. It codes for CSATAGSTGSYEQYF.

The table lists this clonotype with a few counts. The chain joins TRBV21-1 to TRBJ1-5. TRBV21-1 is termed a pseudogene. This CDR3 contains 13 residues. The CDR3 sequence is CASSKVWGQPQHF. In DNA, the CDR3 is TGTGCCAGCAGCAAGGTATGGGGTCAGCCCCAGCATTTT.

There are many counts of this clonotype. This chain connects TRBV28 to TRBJ1-1; no definite D call. Germline CDR1 MDHEN, CDR2 SYDVKM. Between the trimmed V and J ends, which lost 4 bases and 10 bases, there was a span of 13 bases. The CDR3 spans 12 residues. In DNA, the CDR3 is TGTGCCAGCAGTTCGGGGATCTGGGGAGCTTTCTTT. This sequence encodes CASSSGIWGAFF.

The chain uses TRBV6-2 or TRBV6-3 and TRBJ2-7, with 8 bases lining up with TRBD2. J lost 0 bases, V lost 5 bases, and 3 bases had no gene match. The CDR3 contains 14 residues. Germline assignment: CDR1 MNHEY and CDR2 SVGEGT. The CDR3 coding sequence is TGTGCCAGCAGTGGAAGCGGGGGCTCCTACGAGCAGTACTTC. Amino acids: CASSGSGGSYEQYF.

The sample holds many counts of this clonotype. This sequence joins TRBV25-1 and TRBJ1-3, with 8 positions matching TRBD1. Germline CDR1 reads MGHDK; CDR2 reads SYGVNS. The CDR3 runs to 16 residues. The trim removed 5 bases at V and 1 base at J, leaving 7 bases unmatched. The CDR3 DNA is TGTGCCAGCAGTTCAGGGGGCTATTGGTCTGGAAACACCATATATTTT. Translating gives CASSSGGYWSGNTIYF.

This clonotype was detected only a few times. This sequence joins TRBV20-1 and TRBJ2-1, with D hard to call. The CDR3 runs to 11 residues. V was clipped by 6 bases and J by 5 bases, with 8 bases between them. CDR1 and CDR2 (germline): DFQATT, SNEGSKA (reference sequence). CDR3 sequence (DNA): TGCAGTGCAAGTACCCACAATGAGCAGTTCTTC. Translating gives CSASTHNEQFF.

In this sample, this clonotype turned up many times. The chain links TRBV25-1 to TRBJ2-3, with 9 bases lining up with TRBD1. V shed 8 bases, J shed 0 bases, and the junction held 15 bases outside the gene matches. CDR1 and CDR2 (germline): MGHDK, SYGVNS. The CDR3 runs to 18 residues. CDR3 region: CASAGTGHRILSTDTQYF. CDR3 bases: TGTGCCAGCGCCGGGACAGGGCATCGGATACTAAGCACAGATACGCAGTATTTT.

V usage is TRBV7-2 and J usage is TRBJ2-7; possible D gene TRBD1, 6 bases. Per germline, CDR1 SGHTA and CDR2 FQGNSA. V was trimmed by 6 bases and J by 2 bases, leaving 14 bases between them. The CDR3 consists of 14 residues. The CDR3 is CASSATGPPYEQYF. As DNA, the CDR3 is TGTGCCAGCAGTGCTACAGGGCCGCCCTACGAGCAGTACTTC.